One and the same sample provided the 17 T cell receptor beta chains below, sequenced in a study of CD8 T cells in Susac syndrome. Random hexamers served to reverse transcribe about 0.45 to 1 ug RNA. TCRdb processed the immunoSEQ multiplex PCR reads anew with MiXCR; each CDR3 protein has one entry. This table holds under 150,000 distinct CDR3 sequences, 85% to 95% found once. The sequenced sample was CD4+ T cells from PBMCs. All receptors come from a human donor with Susac syndrome.

This chain uses TRBV18 with TRBJ1-2, with D unclear. Trimming shortened V by 5 bases and J by 1 base, and 8 bases separated the two germline ends. The CDR3 runs 13 residues. Germline V CDR1 and CDR2: KGHSH, LQKENI. CDR3 in amino acids: CASSVDFNYGYTF. In nucleotides, the CDR3 is TGTGCCAGCTCAGTCGATTTTAACTATGGCTACACCTTC.

The J gene is TRBJ2-5, the V gene TRBV13; either TRBD1 or TRBD2 may fit D (6 bases each). V gave up 0 bases and J gave up 5 bases, with 13 bases separating them. CDR3 length: 15 amino acids. In germline, CDR1 is PRHDT, CDR2 FYEKMQ (reference sequence). The CDR3 coding sequence is TGTGCCAGCAGCTTAGGGGGGGGCGGATTGGAGACCCAGTACTTC. As protein: CASSLGGGGLETQYF.

This clonotype appeared once. The chain is built from TRBV5-1 and TRBJ2-1; 9 nucleotides agree with TRBD2. Germline lookup yields CDR1 SGHRS and CDR2 YFSETQ. V lost 4 bases, J lost 0 bases, and 11 bases stayed unmatched. This CDR3 is 18 amino acids long. CDR3 loop: CASSLLMGGRASYNEQFF. The CDR3 DNA reads TGCGCCAGCAGCCTGCTTATGGGCGGGAGGGCCTCCTACAATGAGCAGTTCTTC.

The chain carries TRBV20-1 and TRBJ2-2; D perhaps matches TRBD1 (6 bases). Deletions cut 7 bases from V and 0 bases from J, with 12 bases between. CDR3 length: 14 amino acids. Germline V gene sequence: CDR1 DFQATT, CDR2 SNEGSKA (reference sequence). As DNA, the CDR3 is TGCAGTGGCCGCCGGGACACGAACACCGGGGAGCTGTTTTTT. This gives the protein CSGRRDTNTGELFF.

The CDR3 sequence: CSAPTGTTSYNEQFF. CDR3 in DNA: TGCAGTGCTCCGACCGGGACCACATCCTACAATGAGCAGTTCTTC. The chain has TRBV20-1 and TRBJ2-1; D is tentatively TRBD1 or TRBD2 (5 bases each). Germline assignment: CDR1 DFQATT and CDR2 SNEGSKA (reference sequence). The CDR3 is made up of 15 amino acids. Deletions cut 5 bases from V and 1 base from J, with 15 bases between.

CDR3 in amino acids: CASRRQGRGTGELFF. Here the CDR3 DNA reads TGTGCCAGCAGACGACAGGGTAGAGGGACCGGGGAGCTGTTTTTT. The chain uses TRBV5-6 and TRBJ2-2, with 7 bases lining up with TRBD1. CDR3 size: 15 residues. Trimming cost V 5 bases and J 5 bases; bases outside gene matches: 9. CDR1 is SGHDT and CDR2 is YYEEEE in the germline V gene.

The chain couples TRBV20-1 to TRBJ1-1; possible D gene TRBD1, 6 bases. Trimming took 1 base from V and 4 from J, leaving 13 bases between them. The germline V gene has CDR1 DFQATT and CDR2 SNEGSKA (reference sequence). CDR3 length equals 14 residues. Here the CDR3 DNA reads TGCAGTGCTAGAGCTCGGGGGCTGGGCACTGAAGCTTTCTTT. It encodes CSARARGLGTEAFF.

This clonotype was counted between two and nine times. V and J are TRBV12-3 or TRBV12-4 and TRBJ2-1; 9 bases agree with TRBD2. The CDR3 has 15 amino acids. V was clipped by 2 bases and J by 4 bases; unmatched bases: 3. CDR3 loop: CASSLLAGAYNEQFF. The CDR3 DNA reads as TGTGCCAGCAGTTTATTAGCGGGAGCTTACAATGAGCAGTTCTTC.

Only one count was recorded for this clonotype. The chain carries TRBV5-1 and TRBJ2-7; 7 bases are a match to TRBD1. In germline, CDR1 is SGHRS, CDR2 YFSETQ. Trimming removed 4 bases from V and 3 bases from J; junction bases left unmatched: 7. The CDR3 spans 14 residues. CDR3 sequence reads: CASSRGPGSYEQYF. The CDR3 DNA follows: TGCGCCAGCAGCAGGGGGCCAGGGAGCTACGAGCAGTACTTC. Full variable domain (missing parts from reference TRBV5-1 and TRBJ2-7): KAGVTQTPRYLIKTRGQQVTLSCSPISGHRSVSWYQQTPGQGLQFLFEYFSETQRNKGNFPGRFSGRQFSNSRSEMNVSTLELGDSALYLCASSRGPGSYEQYFGPGTRLTVT.

V is TRBV15 and J is TRBJ1-2, with D perhaps TRBD1 (5 bases). Germline lookup yields CDR1 LNHNV and CDR2 YYDKDF (reference sequence). V lost 2 bases to trimming and J lost 5 bases, with 12 bases between them. CDR3 length: 14 amino acids. The CDR3 loop is CATSRTGTEYGYTF. CDR3 sequence (DNA): TGTGCCACCAGCAGAACCGGGACGGAATATGGCTACACCTTC. The variable domain in full, completed from reference TRBV15 and TRBJ1-2, reads DAMVIQNPRYQVTQFGKPVTLSCSQTLNHNVMYWYQQKSSQAPKLLFHYYDKDFNNEADTPDNFQSRRPNTSFCFLDIRSPGLGDTAMYLCATSRTGTEYGYTFGSGTRLTVV.

CDR3 region: CASSERGVQETQYF. Written as DNA, the CDR3 is TGTGCCAGCAGTGAGCGGGGGGTACAAGAGACCCAGTACTTC. J is TRBJ2-5 and V is TRBV2; 8 nucleotides align to TRBD2. CDR1 is SNHLY and CDR2 is FYNNEI in the germline V gene. The J segment lost 2 bases and the V segment lost 3 bases, leaving 2 bases of the junction unmatched. The CDR3 is 14 amino acids.

The V and J genes are TRBV10-3 and TRBJ1-1; 9 bases map to TRBD1. J lost 1 base, V lost 4 bases, and 7 bases had no gene match. Germline-derived CDR1 and CDR2 are ENHRY and SYGVKD. The CDR3 loop spans 16 amino acids. The CDR3 loop reads CAISGGTGWANTEAFF. CDR3 nucleotides: TGTGCCATCAGTGGGGGGACAGGGTGGGCGAACACTGAAGCTTTCTTT.

The chain joins TRBV30 to TRBJ2-2; D could derive from TRBD1 or TRBD2 (5 bases each). Germline values: CDR1 GTSNPN, CDR2 SVGIG (reference sequence). V shed 2 bases and J shed 12 bases, with 16 bases lying between them. This CDR3 region has 13 residues. DNA for the CDR3: TGTGCCTGGAGTTCAGAAGAGGGGAGCAAGCTGTTTTTT. Translated, it gives CAWSSEEGSKLFF.

The rearrangement links TRBV6-9 to TRBJ1-2, with D possibly matching TRBD1 (5 bases). This CDR3 spans 14 amino acids. V was trimmed by 8 bases and J by 4 bases, leaving 17 bases between them. The V gene's germline CDR1 is MNHGY and CDR2 SVAAGI. DNA for the CDR3: TGTGCCAGCCCCCCCCGGGGACGGAGCTATGGCTACACCTTC. Its translation is CASPPRGRSYGYTF.

The V call is TRBV20-1, the J call TRBJ1-1; D call uncertain. The CDR3 totals 12 residues. CDR1 and CDR2 from the germline V gene are DFQATT and SNEGSKA (reference sequence). The V gene lost 3 bases and the J gene lost 0 bases, with 5 bases spanning the gap. CDR3 in amino acids: CSASAVNTEAFF. The DNA for the CDR3 is TGCAGTGCTAGCGCGGTGAACACTGAAGCTTTCTTT.

This clonotype showed up just a few times. V gene TRBV4-1 combines with J gene TRBJ2-1, with D perhaps matching TRBD1 (5 bases). Germline V CDR1 and CDR2: MGHRA, YSYEKL. The V end lost 3 bases, the J end lost 12 bases, and 12 bases lay between the germline ends. This CDR3 contains 12 residues. The CDR3 loop reads CASSQSGYGQFF. DNA of the CDR3: TGCGCCAGCAGCCAGTCAGGGTACGGGCAGTTCTTC.

The J gene is TRBJ2-7, the V gene TRBV10-3; D might be TRBD2 (7 bases). V gave up 4 bases and J gave up 2 bases, with 12 bases separating them. From germline, CDR1 is ENHRY and CDR2 SYGVKD. The CDR3 is 14 residues long. The CDR3: CAISVGGGPYEQYF. The CDR3, as DNA: TGTGCCATCAGTGTTGGGGGGGGCCCCTACGAGCAGTACTTC.